This is a list of T cell receptor beta chains from one sample in a study of OX40 agonist ivuxolimab in advanced cancers. The data were produced by immunoSEQ multiplex PCR, yet TCRdb's version contains in-frame clones alone and is incomplete. Among roughly 26,000 clones, over 70% were seen once, and the ten largest hold around 14%. Sequencing used CD4+ or CD8+ T cells sorted from blood, obtained in a trial of the OX40 agonist ivuxolimab. Every receptor here comes from an adult with an advanced solid tumor such as melanoma, head and neck, liver or kidney cancer. CDR3s include the opening cysteine and the closing phenylalanine or tryptophan. D genes are given only for firm matches. Clone size appears in some rows only: once, few, many, or a class for an expanded clone.

J,D,V,size,CDR3,DNA
TRBJ2-7,NA,TRBV7-8,NA,CASSTNRGGYEQYF,TGTGCCAGCAGCACTAACAGGGGGGGCTACGAGCAGTACTTC
TRBJ1-3,NA,TRBV29-1,NA,CSVVGGTGNTIYF,TGCAGCGTTGTCGGGGGGACTGGAAACACCATATATTTT
TRBJ1-5,NA,TRBV5-6,NA,CASSLYRLNQPQHF,TGTGCCAGCAGCTTGTATCGGCTTAATCAGCCCCAGCATTTT
TRBJ1-2,NA,TRBV5-1,NA,CASSLGDSTRLGYTF,TGCGCCAGCAGCTTGGGGGACTCAACTAGACTTGGCTACACCTTC
TRBJ2-1,TRBD2,TRBV18,NA,CASSPSGGYYNEQFF,TGTGCCAGCTCACCCTCCGGGGGGTACTACAATGAGCAGTTCTTC
TRBJ2-7,TRBD1,TRBV7-2,few,CASSLNTGGAGDEQYF,TGTGCCAGCAGCTTGAACACAGGGGGCGCGGGAGACGAGCAGTACTTC
TRBJ2-1,TRBD2,TRBV7-3,NA,CASSWGLDKKGEQFF,TGTGCCAGCAGCTGGGGACTAGACAAAAAGGGTGAGCAGTTCTTC
TRBJ1-2,TRBD1,TRBV10-3,NA,CAISPLLGQGRYGYTF,TGTGCCATCAGTCCACTGCTGGGACAGGGCCGATATGGCTACACCTTC
TRBJ1-1,NA,TRBV5-1,NA,CASSLEGGNTEAFF,TGCGCCAGCAGCTTGGAGGGGGGGAACACTGAAGCTTTCTTT
TRBJ2-2,NA,TRBV6-5,NA,CASSYTRGTGELFF,TGTGCCAGCAGTTACACCCGGGGCACCGGGGAGCTGTTTTTT
TRBJ2-1,NA,TRBV7-9,NA,CASSLSRGNEQFF,TGTGCCAGCAGCTTAAGTCGGGGAAATGAGCAGTTCTTC
TRBJ1-1,TRBD1,TRBV7-2,NA,CASNLVTGDTEAFF,TGTGCCAGCAACCTCGTGACAGGGGACACTGAAGCTTTCTTT
TRBJ2-1,TRBD1,TRBV5-4,NA,CASSLSSGGYRNSYNEQFF,TGTGCCAGCAGCTTGAGTTCAGGGGGCTACAGAAACTCCTACAATGAGCAGTTCTTC
TRBJ1-2,TRBD1,TRBV7-2,NA,CASSQWTGGDYGYTF,TGTGCCAGCAGCCAATGGACAGGGGGGGACTATGGCTACACCTTC
TRBJ1-5,NA,TRBV9,NA,CASMRGGVNSNQPQHF,TGTGCCAGCATGAGGGGAGGGGTGAATAGCAATCAGCCCCAGCATTTT
TRBJ2-3,TRBD2,TRBV11-2,NA,CASRPPSGGWVDTQYF,TGTGCCAGCAGGCCCCCTAGCGGGGGGTGGGTAGATACGCAGTATTTT
TRBJ2-1,NA,TRBV6-6,NA,CASSYKDQGRANEQFF,TGTGCCAGCAGTTACAAGGACCAGGGGAGGGCCAATGAGCAGTTCTTC
TRBJ1-2,NA,TRBV7-9,NA,CASSFQQSVGSGYTF,TGTGCCAGCAGCTTTCAGCAGTCGGTTGGGAGTGGCTACACCTTC